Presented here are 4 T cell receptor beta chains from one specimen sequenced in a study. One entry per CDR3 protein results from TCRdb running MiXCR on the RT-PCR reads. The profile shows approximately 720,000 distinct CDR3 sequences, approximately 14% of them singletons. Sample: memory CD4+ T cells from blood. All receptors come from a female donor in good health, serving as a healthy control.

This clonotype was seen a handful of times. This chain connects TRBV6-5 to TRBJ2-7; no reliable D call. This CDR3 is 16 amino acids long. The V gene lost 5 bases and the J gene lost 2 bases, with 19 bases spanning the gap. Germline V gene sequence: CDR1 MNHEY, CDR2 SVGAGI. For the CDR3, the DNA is TGTGCCAGCAGTGACGGCTACACTCAACAAACCTACGAGCAGTACTTC. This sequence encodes CASSDGYTQQTYEQYF.

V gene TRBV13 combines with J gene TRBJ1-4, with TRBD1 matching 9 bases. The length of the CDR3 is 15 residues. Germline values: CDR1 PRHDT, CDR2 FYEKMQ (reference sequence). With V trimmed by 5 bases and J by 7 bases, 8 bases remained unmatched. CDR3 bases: TGTGCCAGCAGCGCCCCCGGGACAGGGAGTGAAAAACTGTTTTTT. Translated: CASSAPGTGSEKLFF.

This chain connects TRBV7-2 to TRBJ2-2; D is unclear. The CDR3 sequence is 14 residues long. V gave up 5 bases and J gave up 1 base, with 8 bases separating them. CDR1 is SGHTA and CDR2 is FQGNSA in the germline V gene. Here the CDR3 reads CASSLRLNTGELFF. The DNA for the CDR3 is TGTGCCAGCAGCCTTCGACTGAACACCGGGGAGCTGTTTTTT.

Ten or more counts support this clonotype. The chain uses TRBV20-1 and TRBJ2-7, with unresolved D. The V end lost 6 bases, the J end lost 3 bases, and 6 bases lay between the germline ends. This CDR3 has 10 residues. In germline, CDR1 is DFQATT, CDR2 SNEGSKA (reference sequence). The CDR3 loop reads CSAKSYEQYF. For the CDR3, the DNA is TGCAGTGCGAAGAGCTACGAGCAGTACTTC.